These T cell receptor beta chains were read from a single sample in a study of shared clonotypes between healthy human individuals. The data were produced by immunoSEQ multiplex PCR, yet TCRdb's version contains in-frame clones alone and is incomplete. Among some 2.1 million clones listed, just under 95% were seen once. The sequenced sample consisted of naive CD8+ T cells sorted from blood. All receptors come from a man aged 18 to 35 in good health. CDR3s include the opening cysteine and the closing phenylalanine or tryptophan. A D gene is named only where the DNA matches it firmly. Part of the rows lack a size; the others show once, few, many or a class for expanded clones.

J gene | V gene | clone size | D gene | CDR3 DNA | CDR3 protein
TRBJ2-7 | TRBV10-2 | once | . | TGCGCCAGCAGTGAGTCCCTGGAGGGGGCGGCTAGCTACGAGCAGTACTTC | CASSESLEGAASYEQYF
TRBJ2-7 | TRBV5-4 | . | . | TGTGCCAGCAGCGAGGACGGCTTCTACGAGCAGTACTTC | CASSEDGFYEQYF
TRBJ1-1 | TRBV9 | . | TRBD1 | TGTGCCAGCAGCGTAGAAGGGACAGGGAACACTGAAGCTTTCTTT | CASSVEGTGNTEAFF
TRBJ2-1 | TRBV30 | . | TRBD1 | TGTGCCTGGAGCTTAGGACAGGGGTCCTACAATGAGCAGTTCTTC | CAWSLGQGSYNEQFF
TRBJ1-6 | TRBV2 | . | . | TGTGCCAGCCAAGAGAGGGGATCACCCCTCCACTTT | CASQERGSPLHF
TRBJ2-3 | TRBV27 | . | TRBD2 | TGTGCCAGCAGTTGGGGACTAGCAGCCCTCACAGATACGCAGTATTTT | CASSWGLAALTDTQYF
TRBJ2-7 | TRBV14 | . | TRBD2 | TGTGCCAGCAGCCAAGATGGGTGGAGCGGGAGCGCGTACGAGCAGTACTTC | CASSQDGWSGSAYEQYF
TRBJ2-1 | TRBV27 | . | . | TGTGCCAGCAGTCCCGGGGGGCCCTCCTACAATGAGCAGTTCTTC | CASSPGGPSYNEQFF
TRBJ1-1 | TRBV2 | . | . | TGTGCCAGCAGAGATTTTATGAACACTGAAGCTTTCTTT | CASRDFMNTEAFF
TRBJ1-4 | TRBV28 | . | . | TGTGCCACCGACCAAGGGGGGCCCCTTAATGAAAAACTGTTTTTT | CATDQGGPLNEKLFF
TRBJ2-7 | TRBV6-1 | . | TRBD2 | TGTGCCAGCAGTGACTGGACTAGCGGGGCTTCCTACGAGCAGTACTTC | CASSDWTSGASYEQYF
TRBJ1-5 | TRBV10-2 | . | TRBD1 | TGCGCCAGCAGTGAGGACAGGGGGAATCAGCCCCAGCATTTT | CASSEDRGNQPQHF
TRBJ1-5 | TRBV5-1 | . | . | TGCGCCAGCAGCTTGGATGGGGAGAGCAATCAGCCCCAGCATTTT | CASSLDGESNQPQHF
TRBJ2-7 | TRBV21-1 | . | . | TGTGCCAGCAGCAAACGCCGGACAGGGAGGTGCTACGAGCAGTACTTC | CASSKRRTGRCYEQYF
TRBJ2-5 | TRBV4-3 | once | . | TGCGCCAGCATCCCAGGGTGTTGGGCGCGGGAGACCCAGTACTTC | CASIPGCWARETQYF
TRBJ2-5 | TRBV27 | . | . | TGTGCCAGCAGTTTCGGCTGGGCGCGGGAGACCCAGTACTTC | CASSFGWARETQYF
TRBJ2-1 | TRBV11-2 | . | . | TGTGCCAGCAGCCCGAGACGGGCAGACTACAATGAGCAGTTCTTC | CASSPRRADYNEQFF
TRBJ1-1 | TRBV11-2 | . | . | TGTGCCAGCACCGGAGAGGGGGTTGGGGGCACTGAAGCTTTCTTT | CASTGEGVGGTEAFF
TRBJ2-1 | TRBV2 | . | TRBD1 | TGTGCCAGCAGTGAGGCAGGGGGCTACAATGAGCAGTTCTTC | CASSEAGGYNEQFF
TRBJ2-3 | TRBV7-9 | . | TRBD2 | TGTGCCAGCAGCTCGGGACTAGCGGTCACAGATACGCAGTATTTT | CASSSGLAVTDTQYF
TRBJ2-7 | TRBV27 | . | TRBD1 | TGTGCCAGCAGTCCGGGACAGACCGAGCAGTACTTC | CASSPGQTEQYF
TRBJ1-2 | TRBV27 | . | . | TGTGCCAGCAGTTTCCTCCCGGAACAAGTCGATGCTGGCTACACCTTC | CASSFLPEQVDAGYTF
TRBJ2-2 | TRBV14 | . | . | TGTGCCAGCAGCCAAGAACAGCCTCGCCAGGGAGGCACCGGGGAGCTGTTTTTT | CASSQEQPRQGGTGELFF
TRBJ2-1 | TRBV27 | . | TRBD2 | TGTGCCAGCAGTTTACCCCCCGGGACTAGCCTGAATGAGCAGTTCTTC | CASSLPPGTSLNEQFF
TRBJ1-1 | TRBV29-1 | once | . | TGCAGCGCCCACCTTCAGGGTTCTGAAGCTTTCTTT | CSAHLQGSEAFF
TRBJ1-4 | TRBV30 | . | TRBD1 | TGTGCCTGGATTCTTATCCATGACGACAGGGTGGGGGGCTTAATGAAAAAACTGTTTTTT | CAWILIHDDRVGGLMKKLFF
TRBJ1-2 | TRBV2 | . | . | TGTGCCAGCAGGGCAGGGGCTAACTACTATGGCTACACCTTC | CASRAGANYYGYTF
TRBJ2-2 | TRBV6-1 | . | . | TGTGCCAGCAGTGAAGCGATTCCGCGGCACACCGGGGAGCTGTTTTTT | CASSEAIPRHTGELFF
TRBJ2-3 | TRBV6-5 | . | TRBD1 | TGTGCCAGCAGGCCGACAGGGGAGGCAGATACGCAGTATTTT | CASRPTGEADTQYF
TRBJ2-5 | TRBV29-1 | . | . | TGCAGCGTTGATAAAACAGACCAAGAGACCCAGTACTTC | CSVDKTDQETQYF
TRBJ2-7 | TRBV7-9 | . | TRBD1 | TGTGCCAGCAGCTTCAGGACAGGGTGGTACGAGCAGTACTTC | CASSFRTGWYEQYF
TRBJ1-1 | TRBV29-1 | . | TRBD1 | TGCAGCGTTCCCGACCTACAGGGGGCTCTCTACACTGAAGCTTTCTTT | CSVPDLQGALYTEAFF
TRBJ2-7 | TRBV4-1 | . | TRBD1 | TGCGCCAGCACGGTCGGGACAGCGAGCTCCTACGAGCAGTACTTC | CASTVGTASSYEQYF
TRBJ2-7 | TRBV23-1 | . | TRBD1 | TGCGCCAGCAGTCAGGGGACAGATTCCTACGAGCAGTACTTC | CASSQGTDSYEQYF
TRBJ2-5 | TRBV10-3 | . | TRBD2 | TGTGCCATCAGTGAAGGGCGGGAGAGGGAGACCCAGTACTTC | CAISEGRERETQYF
TRBJ2-7 | TRBV6-6 | . | TRBD2 | TGTGCCAGCCTTAGCGGGGGCCTCTCCTACGAGCAGTACTTC | CASLSGGLSYEQYF
TRBJ2-6 | TRBV19 | once | . | TGTGCCAGTAGCCCGGGGGCCAACGTCCTGACTTTC | CASSPGANVLTF
TRBJ2-5 | TRBV25-1 | . | TRBD2 | TGTGCCAGCAGTGAAAGCGGGGTGGAGACCCAGTACTTC | CASSESGVETQYF
TRBJ2-7 | TRBV10-3 | few | . | TGTGCCATCAGTGAAGGGAAGTACGAGCAGTACTTC | CAISEGKYEQYF
TRBJ2-3 | TRBV2 | . | TRBD2 | TGTGCCAGCGTTCCCGGCGGGGGATCAGGCACAGATACGCAGTATTTT | CASVPGGGSGTDTQYF
TRBJ1-5 | TRBV2 | . | . | TGTGCCAGCAGTGAAGTCGGGGGAAATCAGCCCCAGCATTTT | CASSEVGGNQPQHF
TRBJ1-3 | TRBV6-5 | . | . | TGTGCCAGCAGTTATAGCACGCCCATCGGTGGAAACACCATATATTTT | CASSYSTPIGGNTIYF
TRBJ2-3 | TRBV7-9 | . | . | TGTGCCAGCAGCCCCAAGGGGGTCAGCACAGATACGCAGTATTTT | CASSPKGVSTDTQYF
TRBJ1-2 | TRBV9 | . | . | TGTGCCAGCAGCGTAGGTGGCCATACCACCGGCTACACCTTC | CASSVGGHTTGYTF
TRBJ2-1 | TRBV30 | . | TRBD2 | TGTGCCTGGGGGACTAGCGGGATTTCCTACAATGAGCAGTTCTTC | CAWGTSGISYNEQFF
TRBJ2-2 | TRBV13 | . | . | TGTGCCAGCAGCTTTCCAGGGAACGGGGAGCTGTTTTTT | CASSFPGNGELFF
TRBJ1-5 | TRBV2 | . | . | TGTGCCAGCAGTGAAACCGAGGGTCGGGGCAATCAGCCCCAGCATTTT | CASSETEGRGNQPQHF
TRBJ2-3 | TRBV4-1 | . | . | TGCGCCAGCAGCCCCCTAGCTCTAGATACGCAGTATTTT | CASSPLALDTQYF
TRBJ1-2 | TRBV28 | . | TRBD1 | TGTGCCAGCAGTCTCCCGACAGGGGTGGGCTACACCTTC | CASSLPTGVGYTF
TRBJ2-5 | TRBV4-2 | . | . | TGTGCCAGCAGCCATTGGGATAGATCAGAGACCCAGTACTTC | CASSHWDRSETQYF
TRBJ2-3 | TRBV7-9 | . | . | TGTGCCAGCAGCTTAATCGGGACAGATACGCAGTATTTT | CASSLIGTDTQYF
TRBJ2-3 | TRBV10-3 | once | TRBD2 | TGTGCCATCAGCCCAGTCGGGACTAGCGGGGGACCAGATACGCAGTATTTT | CAISPVGTSGGPDTQYF
TRBJ2-7 | TRBV27 | . | . | TGTGCCAGCAGGGACAACTCCTACGAGCAGTACTTC | CASRDNSYEQYF
TRBJ1-5 | TRBV4-1 | . | TRBD1 | TGCGCCAGCAGCCCTGGACAGGGCCATCAGCCCCAGCATTTT | CASSPGQGHQPQHF
TRBJ1-1 | TRBV5-4 | . | . | TGTGCCAGCAGCCCCGATGGTAACACTGAAGCTTTCTTT | CASSPDGNTEAFF
TRBJ2-6 | TRBV7-9 | . | . | TGTGCCAGCGAGAAGGGCCAACCAATCTCTGGGGCCAACGTCCTGACTTTC | CASEKGQPISGANVLTF
TRBJ2-5 | TRBV19 | . | . | TGTGCCAGTAGTATAGCCCGGGGCTGGGGGTTGGACGAGACCCAGTACTTC | CASSIARGWGLDETQYF